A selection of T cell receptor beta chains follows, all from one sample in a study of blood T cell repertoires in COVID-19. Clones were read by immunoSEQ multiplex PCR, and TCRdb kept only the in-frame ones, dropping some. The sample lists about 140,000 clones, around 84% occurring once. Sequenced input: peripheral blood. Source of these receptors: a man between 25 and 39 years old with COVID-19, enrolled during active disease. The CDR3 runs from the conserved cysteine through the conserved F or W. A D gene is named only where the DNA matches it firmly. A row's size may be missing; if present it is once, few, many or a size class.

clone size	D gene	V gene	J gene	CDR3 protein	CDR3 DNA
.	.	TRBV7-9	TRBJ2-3	CASSLGTGNTDTQYF	TGTGCCAGCAGCTTAGGAACAGGGAACACAGATACGCAGTATTTT
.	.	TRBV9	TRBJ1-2	CASSETLTGNYGYTF	TGTGCCAGCAGCGAAACACTAACAGGGAACTATGGCTACACCTTC
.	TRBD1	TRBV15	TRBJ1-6	CATSTDRGPYNSPLHF	TGTGCCACCAGCACCGACAGGGGGCCTTATAATTCACCCCTCCACTTT
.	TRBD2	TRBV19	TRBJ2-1	CASSIGEGYNEQFF	TGTGCCAGTAGTATAGGGGAGGGGTACAATGAGCAGTTCTTC
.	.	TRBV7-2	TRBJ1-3	CASSPGSAGNTIYF	TGTGCCAGCAGCCCAGGGTCGGCTGGAAACACCATATATTTT
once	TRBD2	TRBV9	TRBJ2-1	CASRTSGKNNEQFF	TGTGCCAGCAGGACTAGCGGGAAAAACAATGAGCAGTTCTTC
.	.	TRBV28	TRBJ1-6	CASSLSLGVQINSPLHF	TGTGCCAGCAGTTTAAGTCTGGGCGTCCAAATAAATTCACCCCTCCACTTT
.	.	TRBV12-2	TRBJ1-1	CASRLAPRQGGTEAFF	TGTGCAAGTCGCTTAGCTCCTCGACAGGGTGGAACTGAAGCTTTCTTT
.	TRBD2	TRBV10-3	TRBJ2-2	CAISERTSGSGEAGELFF	TGTGCCATCAGTGAGAGGACTAGCGGGAGTGGAGAGGCCGGGGAGCTGTTTTTT
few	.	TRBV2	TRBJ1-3	CASSAVEAGNTIYF	TGTGCCAGCAGCGCCGTTGAGGCTGGAAACACCATATATTTT
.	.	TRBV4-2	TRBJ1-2	CASSQHPDSVNYGYTF	TGTGCCAGCAGCCAACATCCGGACAGCGTTAACTATGGCTACACCTTC
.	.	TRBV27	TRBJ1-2	CASSLTAVNYGYTF	TGTGCCAGCAGTCTAACAGCAGTAAACTATGGCTACACCTTC
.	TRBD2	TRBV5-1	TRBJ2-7	CASSLSSGNYEQYF	TGCGCCAGCAGCTTGTCTAGCGGGAACTACGAGCAGTACTTC
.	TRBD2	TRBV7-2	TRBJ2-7	CASSLGAGLAGGREQYF	TGTGCCAGCAGCTTAGGGGCCGGACTAGCGGGAGGGCGTGAGCAGTACTTC
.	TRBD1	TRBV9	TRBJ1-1	CASSVATGSNTEAFF	TGTGCCAGCAGCGTAGCGACAGGGTCCAACACTGAAGCTTTCTTT
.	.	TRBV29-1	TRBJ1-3	CSVGGSTGAGNTIYF	TGCAGCGTTGGCGGGAGTACGGGCGCTGGAAACACCATATATTTT
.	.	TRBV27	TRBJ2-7	CASSPPCEQYF	TGTGCCAGCAGTCCCCCATGCGAGCAGTACTTC
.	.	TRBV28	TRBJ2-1	CASSGDRPPYNEQFF	TGTGCCAGCAGTGGAGACAGACCCCCCTACAATGAGCAGTTCTTC
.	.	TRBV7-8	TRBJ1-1	CASSPTGDTEAFF	TGTGCCAGCAGCCCGACGGGGGACACTGAAGCTTTCTTT
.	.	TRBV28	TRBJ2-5	CASSLVGSSRETQYF	TGTGCCAGCAGTTTAGTCGGTAGTTCGAGAGAGACCCAGTACTTC
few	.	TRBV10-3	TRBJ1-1	CANRREASLNTEAFF	TGTGCAAATCGGAGAGAGGCCTCATTGAACACTGAAGCTTTCTTT
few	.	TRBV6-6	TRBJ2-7	CASSYSRRPRDEQYF	TGTGCCAGCAGTTACTCCCGACGCCCCAGGGATGAGCAGTACTTC
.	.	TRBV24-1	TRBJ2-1	CATSEGGSGNHNEQFF	TGTGCCACCAGTGAGGGGGGTAGCGGTAATCACAATGAGCAGTTCTTC
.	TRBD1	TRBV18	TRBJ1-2	CASSQNRGSNYGYTF	TGTGCCAGCTCACAAAACAGGGGATCGAACTATGGCTACACCTTC
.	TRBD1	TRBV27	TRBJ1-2	CASSLKGANYGYTF	TGTGCCAGCAGCCTTAAGGGGGCGAACTATGGCTACACCTTC
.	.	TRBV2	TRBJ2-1	CASRFPGHNEQFF	TGTGCCAGCAGGTTTCCGGGACATAATGAGCAGTTCTTC
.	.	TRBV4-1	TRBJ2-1	CASRPGREGDEQFF	TGCGCCAGCAGACCCGGCCGAGAGGGCGATGAGCAGTTCTTC
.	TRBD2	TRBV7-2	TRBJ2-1	CASSLAATSGNEQFF	TGTGCCAGCAGCTTAGCGGCAACTAGCGGCAATGAGCAGTTCTTC
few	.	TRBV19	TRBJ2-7	CASSITGSSYEQYF	TGTGCCAGTAGTATAACGGGAAGCTCCTACGAGCAGTACTTC
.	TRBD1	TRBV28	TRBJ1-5	CASRATGARLGRNQPQHF	TGTGCCAGCAGAGCGACAGGGGCGCGTTTGGGTCGCAATCAGCCCCAGCATTTT
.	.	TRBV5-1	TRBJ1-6	CASSPGRENSPLHF	TGCGCCAGCAGCCCCGGACGGGAGAATTCACCCCTCCACTTT
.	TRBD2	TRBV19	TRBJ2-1	CASTNLAGGWNEQFF	TGTGCCAGTACCAACCTAGCGGGAGGATGGAATGAGCAGTTCTTC
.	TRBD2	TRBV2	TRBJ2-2	CASSGTSGPATGELFF	TGTGCCAGCAGTGGGACTAGCGGACCAGCCACCGGGGAGCTGTTTTTT
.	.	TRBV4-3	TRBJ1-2	CASSQETGEYGYTF	TGCGCCAGCAGCCAAGAGACGGGAGAATATGGCTACACCTTC
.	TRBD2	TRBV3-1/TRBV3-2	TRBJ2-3	CASSQGGGRAADTQYF	TGTGCCAGCAGCCAAGGGGGCGGGAGGGCAGCAGATACGCAGTATTTT
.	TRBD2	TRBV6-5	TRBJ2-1	CASSYLSGEVGEQFF	TGTGCCAGCAGTTACCTTAGCGGGGAGGTTGGTGAGCAGTTCTTC
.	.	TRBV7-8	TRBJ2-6	CASSLGTVSSGANVLTF	TGTGCCAGCAGCTTAGGGACTGTGAGCTCTGGGGCCAACGTCCTGACTTTC
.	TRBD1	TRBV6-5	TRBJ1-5	CASQTGGNQPQHF	TGTGCCAGCCAGACAGGGGGAAACCAGCCCCAGCATTTT
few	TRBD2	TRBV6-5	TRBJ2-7	CASRGTSGYEQYF	TGTGCCAGCAGGGGGACTAGCGGCTACGAGCAGTACTTC
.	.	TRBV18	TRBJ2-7	CASSPRAHSYEQYF	TGTGCCAGCTCACCCAGGGCACACTCCTACGAGCAGTACTTC
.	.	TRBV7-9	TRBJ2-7	CASSLMDSYEQYF	TGTGCCAGCAGCTTAATGGACAGCTACGAGCAGTACTTC
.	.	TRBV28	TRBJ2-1	CASDSTAQDEQFF	TGTGCCAGCGACTCGACCGCACAGGATGAGCAGTTCTTC
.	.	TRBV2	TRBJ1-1	CASNTRPGEAFF	TGTGCCAGCAACACTCGACCGGGGGAAGCTTTCTTT
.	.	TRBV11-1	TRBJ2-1	CASSLAESYNEQFF	TGTGCCAGCAGCTTAGCAGAGTCCTACAATGAGCAGTTCTTC
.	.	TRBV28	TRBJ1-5	CASRAPGQPQHF	TGTGCCAGCAGGGCCCCCGGGCAGCCCCAGCATTTT
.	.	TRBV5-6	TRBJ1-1	CASSRLGRKNTEAFF	TGTGCCAGCAGCCGCTTGGGGCGGAAGAACACTGAAGCTTTCTTT
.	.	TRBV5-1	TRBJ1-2	CASSPGDYGYTF	TGCGCCAGCTCTCCAGGGGACTATGGCTACACCTTC
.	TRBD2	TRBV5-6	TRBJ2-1	CASSFGASGSFRDEQFF	TGTGCCAGCAGCTTTGGAGCTAGCGGGAGTTTCCGGGATGAGCAGTTCTTC
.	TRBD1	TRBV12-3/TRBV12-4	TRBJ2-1	CASSLGIGTGKIF	TGTGCCAGCAGTTTAGGGATCGGGACAGGGAAGATCTTC